The clone carrying this T cell receptor beta chain has a count of ten or more. The antigen remains undetermined. This specimen comes from a study of T-cell reconstitution after alpha-beta-depleted transplantation in children. The study, taken as a whole, reports: Surviving recipient cells, namely T cells and thymic progenitors, were the source of high day-60 TCRbeta diversity in some patients. By about two months after transplant, alpha-beta T cells reportedly arose from several hundred graft clones that had expanded. The main origin of T-cell counts and diversity one year after transplant was newly produced T cells.

The CDR3 runs to 16 residues. V trimming: 2 bases; J trimming: 2 bases; junction bases outside the gene matches: 7. CDR1 and CDR2 from the germline V gene are MDHEN and SYDVKM. Preparation of the TCRbeta library involved a method that used unique molecular identifiers. MiXCR, applied by TCRdb to the PCR reads, yields one record per CDR3 protein. The table lists 200,000 or so distinct CDR3 sequences, roughly 6.3% of them singletons. The V call is TRBV28, the J call TRBJ2-7; the match to TRBD2 covers 9 bases. The TCR originated in a girl under three years old with combined immunodeficiency, due to receive a stem cell transplant. This sample comprised PBMCs, obtained before TCRalphabeta/CD19-depleted stem cell transplant. This CDR3 reads CASSLGGRADPYEQYF. CDR3 in DNA: TGTGCCAGCAGTTTAGGCGGGAGGGCCGACCCCTACGAGCAGTACTTC.